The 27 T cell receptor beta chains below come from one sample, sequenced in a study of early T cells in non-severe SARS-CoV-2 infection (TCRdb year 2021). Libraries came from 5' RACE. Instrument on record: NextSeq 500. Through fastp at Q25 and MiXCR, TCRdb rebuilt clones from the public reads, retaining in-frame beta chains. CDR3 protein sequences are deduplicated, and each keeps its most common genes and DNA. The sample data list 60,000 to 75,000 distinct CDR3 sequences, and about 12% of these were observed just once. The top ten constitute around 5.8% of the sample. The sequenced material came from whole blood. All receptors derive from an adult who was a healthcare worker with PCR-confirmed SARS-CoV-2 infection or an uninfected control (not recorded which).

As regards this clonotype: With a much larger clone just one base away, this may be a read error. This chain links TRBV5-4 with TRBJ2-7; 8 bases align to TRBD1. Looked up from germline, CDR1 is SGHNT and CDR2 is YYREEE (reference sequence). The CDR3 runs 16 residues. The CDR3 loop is CTSSLESQRTGLEQYF. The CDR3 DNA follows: TGTACCAGCAGCTTGGAGTCCCAGAGGACAGGGCTCGAGCAGTACTTC.

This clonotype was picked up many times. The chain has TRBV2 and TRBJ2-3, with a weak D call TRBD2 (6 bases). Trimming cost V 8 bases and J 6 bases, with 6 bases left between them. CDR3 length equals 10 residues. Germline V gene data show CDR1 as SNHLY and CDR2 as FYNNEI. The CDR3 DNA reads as TGTGCCAGCGGGAGGGATACGCAGTATTTT. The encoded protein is CASGRDTQYF.

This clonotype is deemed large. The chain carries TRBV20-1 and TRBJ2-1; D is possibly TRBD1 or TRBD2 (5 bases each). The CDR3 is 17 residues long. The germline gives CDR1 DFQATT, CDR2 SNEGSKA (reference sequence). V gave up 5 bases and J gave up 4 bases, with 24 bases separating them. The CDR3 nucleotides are TGCAGTGCTGCGCCCGATTGGTGGGACGGCGAGTACAATGAGCAGTTCTTC. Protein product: CSAAPDWWDGEYNEQFF.

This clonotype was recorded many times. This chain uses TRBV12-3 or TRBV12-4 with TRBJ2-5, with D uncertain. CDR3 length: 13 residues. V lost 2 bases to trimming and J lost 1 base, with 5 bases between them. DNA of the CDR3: TGTGCCAGCAGTTTAAGGTCCCAAGAGACCCAGTACTTC. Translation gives CASSLRSQETQYF.

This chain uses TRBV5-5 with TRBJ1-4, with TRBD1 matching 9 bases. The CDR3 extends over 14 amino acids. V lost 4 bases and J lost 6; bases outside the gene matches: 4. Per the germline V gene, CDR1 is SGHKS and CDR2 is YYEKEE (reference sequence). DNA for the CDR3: TGTGCCAGCAGCCGGACAGGGGCTGATGAAAAACTGTTTTTT. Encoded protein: CASSRTGADEKLFF.

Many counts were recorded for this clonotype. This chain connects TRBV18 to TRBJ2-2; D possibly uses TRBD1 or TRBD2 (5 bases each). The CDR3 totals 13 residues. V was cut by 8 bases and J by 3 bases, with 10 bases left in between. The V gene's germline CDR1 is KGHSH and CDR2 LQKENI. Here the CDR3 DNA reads TGTGCCAGCGACAGAGGGGACACCGGGGAGCTGTTTTTT. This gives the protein CASDRGDTGELFF.

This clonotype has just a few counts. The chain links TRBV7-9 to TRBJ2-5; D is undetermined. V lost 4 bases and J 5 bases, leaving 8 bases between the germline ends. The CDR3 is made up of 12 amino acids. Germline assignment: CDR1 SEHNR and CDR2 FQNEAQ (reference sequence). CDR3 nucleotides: TGTGCCAGCAGCTCCCCTATCGAGACCCAGTACTTC. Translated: CASSSPIETQYF.

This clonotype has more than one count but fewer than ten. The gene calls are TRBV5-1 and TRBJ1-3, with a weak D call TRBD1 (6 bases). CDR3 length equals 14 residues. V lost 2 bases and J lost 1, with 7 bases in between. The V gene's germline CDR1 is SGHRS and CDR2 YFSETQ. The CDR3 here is CASSFTGSGNTIYF. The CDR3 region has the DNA TGCGCCAGCAGCTTCACAGGGTCTGGAAACACCATATATTTT. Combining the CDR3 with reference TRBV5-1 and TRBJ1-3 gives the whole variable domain KAGVTQTPRYLIKTRGQQVTLSCSPISGHRSVSWYQQTPGQGLQFLFEYFSETQRNKGNFPGRFSGRQFSNSRSEMNVSTLELGDSALYLCASSFTGSGNTIYFGEGSWLTVV.

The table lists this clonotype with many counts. The CDR3, as DNA: TGTGCCATCAGTGAGTCGAGGAACACTGAAGCTTTCTTT. This translates into CAISESRNTEAFF. The V call is TRBV10-3, the J call TRBJ1-1; no definite D call. The CDR3 has 13 amino acids. V dropped 0 bases and J dropped 1 base, with 3 bases sitting between them. Germline V gives CDR1 ENHRY, CDR2 SYGVKD.

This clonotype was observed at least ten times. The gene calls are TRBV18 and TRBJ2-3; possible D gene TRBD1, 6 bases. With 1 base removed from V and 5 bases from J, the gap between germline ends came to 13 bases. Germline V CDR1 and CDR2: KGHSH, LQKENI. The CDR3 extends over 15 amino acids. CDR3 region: CASSPLQGVGDTQYF. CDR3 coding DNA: TGTGCCAGCTCACCACTACAGGGAGTGGGAGATACGCAGTATTTT.

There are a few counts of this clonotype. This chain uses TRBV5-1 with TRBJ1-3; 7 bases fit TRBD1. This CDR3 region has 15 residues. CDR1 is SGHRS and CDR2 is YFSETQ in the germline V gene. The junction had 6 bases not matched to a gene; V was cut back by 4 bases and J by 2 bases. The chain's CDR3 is CASSATGTAGNTIYF. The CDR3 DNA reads TGCGCCAGCAGCGCCACCGGGACAGCTGGAAACACCATATATTTT. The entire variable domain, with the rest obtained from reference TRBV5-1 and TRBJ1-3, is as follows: KAGVTQTPRYLIKTRGQQVTLSCSPISGHRSVSWYQQTPGQGLQFLFEYFSETQRNKGNFPGRFSGRQFSNSRSEMNVSTLELGDSALYLCASSATGTAGNTIYFGEGSWLTVV.

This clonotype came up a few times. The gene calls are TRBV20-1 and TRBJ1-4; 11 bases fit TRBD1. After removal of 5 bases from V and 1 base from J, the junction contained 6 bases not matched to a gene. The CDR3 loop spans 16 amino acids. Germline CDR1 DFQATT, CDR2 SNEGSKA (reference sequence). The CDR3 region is CSAGRTGGGTNEKLFF. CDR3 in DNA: TGCAGTGCTGGAAGGACAGGGGGCGGAACTAATGAAAAACTGTTTTTT.

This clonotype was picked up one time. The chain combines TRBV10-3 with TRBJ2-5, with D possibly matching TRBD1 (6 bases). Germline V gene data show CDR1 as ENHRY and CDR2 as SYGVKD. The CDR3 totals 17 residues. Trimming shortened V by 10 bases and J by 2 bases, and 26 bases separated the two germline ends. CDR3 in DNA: TGTGCCACCCGAGGGGGAATAGGGCAGGGGAAGCAAGAGACCCAGTACTTC. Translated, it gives CATRGGIGQGKQETQYF.

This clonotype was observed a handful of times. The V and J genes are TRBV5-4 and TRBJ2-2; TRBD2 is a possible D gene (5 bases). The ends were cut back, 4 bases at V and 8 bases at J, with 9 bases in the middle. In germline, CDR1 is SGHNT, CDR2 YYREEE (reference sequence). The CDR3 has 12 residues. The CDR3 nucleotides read TGTGCCAGCAGCCCGAGGGAGGGGGAGCTGTTTTTT. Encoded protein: CASSPREGELFF.

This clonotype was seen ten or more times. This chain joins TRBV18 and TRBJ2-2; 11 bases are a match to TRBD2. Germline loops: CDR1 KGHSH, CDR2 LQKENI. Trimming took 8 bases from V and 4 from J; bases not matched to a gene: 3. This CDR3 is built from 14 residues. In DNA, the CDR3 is TGTGCCAGCCGCGGACTAGCGGGCACCGGGGAGCTGTTTTTT. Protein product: CASRGLAGTGELFF. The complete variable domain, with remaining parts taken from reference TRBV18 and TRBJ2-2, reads NAGVMQNPRHLVRRRGQEARLRCSPMKGHSHVYWYRQLPEEGLKFMVYLQKENIIDESGMPKERFSAEFPKEGPSILRIQQVVRGDSAAYFCASRGLAGTGELFFGEGSRLTVL.

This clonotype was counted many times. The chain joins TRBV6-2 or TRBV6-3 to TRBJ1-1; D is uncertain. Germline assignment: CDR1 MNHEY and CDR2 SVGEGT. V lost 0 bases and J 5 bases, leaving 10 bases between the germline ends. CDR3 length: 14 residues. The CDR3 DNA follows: TGTGCCAGCAGTTACTCGTCCATGGGTACTGAAGCTTTCTTT. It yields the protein CASSYSSMGTEAFF.

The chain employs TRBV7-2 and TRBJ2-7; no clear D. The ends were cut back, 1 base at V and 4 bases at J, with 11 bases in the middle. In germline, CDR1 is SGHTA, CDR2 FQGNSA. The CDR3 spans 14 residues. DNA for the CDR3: TGTGCCAGCAGCTTAGTCTCTCTCGGGTACGAGCAGTACTTC. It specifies CASSLVSLGYEQYF.

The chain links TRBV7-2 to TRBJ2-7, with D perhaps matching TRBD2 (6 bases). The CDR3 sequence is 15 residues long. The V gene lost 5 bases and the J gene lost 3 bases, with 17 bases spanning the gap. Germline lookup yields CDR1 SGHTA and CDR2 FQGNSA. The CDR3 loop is CASSKRPGLNYEQYF. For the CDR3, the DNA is TGTGCCAGCAGCAAAAGACCGGGACTGAACTACGAGCAGTACTTC.

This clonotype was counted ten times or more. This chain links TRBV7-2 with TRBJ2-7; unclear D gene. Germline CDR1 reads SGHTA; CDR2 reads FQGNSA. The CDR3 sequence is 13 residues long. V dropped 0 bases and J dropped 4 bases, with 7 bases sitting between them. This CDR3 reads CASSLAVFYEQYF. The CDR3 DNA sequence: TGTGCCAGCAGCTTAGCGGTATTTTACGAGCAGTACTTC.

The CDR3 coding sequence is TGTGCCAGTAGTATAATCCAGGGTACCTCTGGGGCCAACGTCCTGACTTTC. Its protein product is CASSIIQGTSGANVLTF. This chain joins TRBV19 and TRBJ2-6; tentatively, D is TRBD1 (5 bases). The germline V and J ends were trimmed by 2 bases and 0 bases, with 11 bases remaining between them. The CDR3 is 17 residues long. Germline lookup yields CDR1 LNHDA and CDR2 SQIVND (reference sequence).

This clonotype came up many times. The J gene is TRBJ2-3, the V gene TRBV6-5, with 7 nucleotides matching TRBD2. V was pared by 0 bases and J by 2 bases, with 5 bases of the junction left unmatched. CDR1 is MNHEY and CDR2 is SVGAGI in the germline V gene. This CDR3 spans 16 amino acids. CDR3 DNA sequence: TGTGCCAGCAGTTACTCGACGGGGGGATTCACAGATACGCAGTATTTT. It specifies CASSYSTGGFTDTQYF.

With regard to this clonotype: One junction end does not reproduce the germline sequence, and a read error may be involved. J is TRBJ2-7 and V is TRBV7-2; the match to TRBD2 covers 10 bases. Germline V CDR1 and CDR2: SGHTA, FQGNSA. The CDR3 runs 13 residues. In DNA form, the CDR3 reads TGTGCCAGCAGCGTAGCGGGGGGACTCGAGCAGTACTTC. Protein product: CASSVAGGLEQYF.

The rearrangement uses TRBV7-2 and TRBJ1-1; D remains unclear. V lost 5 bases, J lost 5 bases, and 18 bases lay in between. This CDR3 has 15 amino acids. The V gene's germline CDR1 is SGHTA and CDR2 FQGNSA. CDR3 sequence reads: CASSPMDGSNTEAFF. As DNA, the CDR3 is TGTGCCAGCAGCCCAATGGACGGATCGAATACTGAAGCTTTCTTT.

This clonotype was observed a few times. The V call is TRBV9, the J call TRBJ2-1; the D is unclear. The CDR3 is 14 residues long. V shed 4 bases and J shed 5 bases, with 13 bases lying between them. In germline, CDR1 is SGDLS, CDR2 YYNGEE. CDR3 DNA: TGTGCCAGCAGCCCAACGGTGTATAACAATGAGCAGTTCTTC. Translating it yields CASSPTVYNNEQFF.

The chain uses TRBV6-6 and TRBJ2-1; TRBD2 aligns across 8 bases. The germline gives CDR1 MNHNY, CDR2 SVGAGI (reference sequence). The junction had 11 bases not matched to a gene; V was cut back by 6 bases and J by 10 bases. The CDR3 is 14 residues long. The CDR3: CASRDPLKREEQFF. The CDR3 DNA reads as TGTGCCAGCAGGGACCCTCTCAAGCGGGAGGAGCAGTTCTTC.

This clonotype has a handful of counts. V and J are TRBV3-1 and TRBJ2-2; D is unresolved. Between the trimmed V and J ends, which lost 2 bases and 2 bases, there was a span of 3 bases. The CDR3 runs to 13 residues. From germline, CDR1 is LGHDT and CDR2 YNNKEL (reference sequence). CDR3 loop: CASSQYNTGELFF. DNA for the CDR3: TGTGCCAGCAGCCAATACAACACCGGGGAGCTGTTTTTT.

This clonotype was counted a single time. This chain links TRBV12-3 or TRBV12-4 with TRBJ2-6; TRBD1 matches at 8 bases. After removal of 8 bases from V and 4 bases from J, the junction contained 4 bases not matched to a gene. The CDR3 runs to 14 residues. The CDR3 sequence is CASVDRAGANVLTF. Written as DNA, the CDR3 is TGTGCCAGCGTGGACAGGGCCGGGGCCAACGTCCTGACTTTC.